Below are 24 T cell receptor beta chains sequenced from a single sample in a study of CD4 T cells in relation to SARS-CoV-2 and coronaviruses. Unexposed donor CD4+ T cells date from about 2011-2018, before the COVID-19 pandemic. Only in-frame clones appear in the TCRdb table, and some are missing; sequencing was by immunoSEQ multiplex PCR. The sample yields 68,000 or so clones, about 92% seen once. The material sequenced was naive CD4+ T cells from PBMCs. Subset: naive CD4+ T cells isolated by negative enrichment. Receptors originate from a human donor in good health.

The V gene is TRBV5-1, the J gene TRBJ2-1; no definite D call. The CDR3 length is 15 residues. CDR1 and CDR2 (germline): SGHRS, YFSETQ. V was shortened by 4 bases and J by 7 bases, with 18 bases between the two germline ends. CDR3 sequence reads: CASSPATSQENEQFF. As DNA, the CDR3 is TGCGCCAGCAGCCCTGCCACATCCCAGGAGAATGAGCAGTTCTTC.

The CDR3 nucleotides are TGCAGCGGGATAGCGGGGGGCTTCCAAGAGACCCAGTACTTC. As protein: CSGIAGGFQETQYF. The rearrangement uses TRBV29-1 and TRBJ2-5; 10 bases align to TRBD2. The CDR3 runs 14 residues. Germline-derived CDR1 and CDR2 are SQVTM and ANQGSEA. Trimming at V came to 7 bases and at J to 1 base, leaving 6 bases not matched to a gene.

Here the CDR3 reads CASARGDRAEAFF. The DNA of the CDR3 is TGTGCTAGTGCCCGGGGGGACAGAGCCGAAGCTTTCTTT. This sequence joins TRBV12-5 and TRBJ1-1; 7 bases line up with TRBD1. The ends lost 7 bases at V and 8 bases at J; junction bases unmatched: 10. Germline V gene sequence: CDR1 LGHNT, CDR2 FRNRAP. The CDR3 consists of 13 residues.

The chain joins TRBV18 to TRBJ1-2, with 9 bases that match TRBD1. V was clipped by 3 bases and J by 3 bases; unmatched bases: 5. The germline gives CDR1 KGHSH, CDR2 LQKENI. There are 15 residues in the CDR3. As DNA, the CDR3 is TGTGCCAGCTCACCTTCGACAGGGGGAGACTATGGCTACACCTTC. Translating it yields CASSPSTGGDYGYTF.

The chain recombines TRBV19 with TRBJ1-3; a possible D gene is TRBD1 (5 bases). Germline V gives CDR1 LNHDA, CDR2 SQIVND (reference sequence). The CDR3 consists of 12 residues. V was cut by 7 bases and J by 4 bases, with 8 bases left in between. This CDR3 is CASNSGGNTIYF. The CDR3 coding sequence is TGTGCCAGTAACTCAGGGGGAAACACCATATATTTT.

The V call is TRBV30, the J call TRBJ1-4; D is unresolved. V was trimmed by 0 bases and J by 6 bases, leaving 8 bases between them. Germline CDR1 is GTSNPN and CDR2 is SVGIG (reference sequence). The CDR3 is 13 residues long. The CDR3 nucleotides read TGTGCCTGGAGTGTAAAGTTAGATGAAAAACTGTTTTTT. Amino acid sequence: CAWSVKLDEKLFF.

This chain joins TRBV11-2 and TRBJ1-2; TRBD1 might be the D (5 bases). The CDR3 loop spans 12 amino acids. CDR1 SGHAT and CDR2 FQNNGV come from the germline V gene. V was clipped by 2 bases and J by 10 bases, with 11 bases between them. The CDR3 protein is CASSLNRDFYTF. In DNA, the CDR3 is TGTGCCAGCAGCTTAAACCGGGACTTCTACACCTTC. The variable domain in full, with the rest retrieved from reference TRBV11-2 and TRBJ1-2, is EAGVAQSPRYKIIEKRQSVAFWCNPISGHATLYWYQQILGQGPKLLIQFQNNGVVDDSQLPKDRFSAERLKGVDSTLKIQPAKLEDSAVYLCASSLNRDFYTFGSGTRLTVV.

The chain uses TRBV25-1 and TRBJ2-3, with 10 bases aligning to TRBD2. CDR1 is MGHDK and CDR2 is SYGVNS in the germline V gene. CDR3 length equals 16 residues. After removal of 5 bases from V and 8 bases from J, the junction contained 13 bases not matched to a gene. The DNA for the CDR3 is TGTGCCAGCAGTCACCTACTAGCGGGGTACGGGGGTACGCAGTATTTT. Translating it yields CASSHLLAGYGGTQYF.

The V call is TRBV6-5, the J call TRBJ2-1; possibly TRBD1 for D (6 bases). Germline V gene data show CDR1 as MNHEY and CDR2 as SVGAGI. The CDR3 has 16 residues. V was shortened by 2 bases and J by 4 bases, with 15 bases between the two germline ends. CDR3 nucleotides: TGTGCCAGCAGTTACGGACCACGGACAGAGTACAATGAGCAGTTCTTC. This encodes CASSYGPRTEYNEQFF.

The chain recombines TRBV28 with TRBJ2-7; D may be TRBD1 (5 bases). The CDR3 consists of 14 residues. The V gene's germline CDR1 is MDHEN and CDR2 SYDVKM. V shed 8 bases and J shed 0 bases, with 14 bases lying between them. CDR3 protein: CASGAPGFSYEQYF. The DNA of the CDR3 is TGTGCCAGCGGGGCCCCAGGGTTCTCCTACGAGCAGTACTTC.

The rearrangement links TRBV7-2 to TRBJ1-6; D call uncertain. This CDR3 spans 16 amino acids. V lost 6 bases and J 5 bases, leaving 17 bases between the germline ends. Looked up from germline, CDR1 is SGHTA and CDR2 is FQGNSA. Here the CDR3 reads CASRLSVGLDNSPLHF. The CDR3 DNA reads as TGTGCCAGCAGACTTAGCGTAGGGTTAGATAATTCACCCCTCCACTTT.

V usage is TRBV5-1 and J usage is TRBJ1-5; no clear D. The CDR3 sequence is 16 residues long. The ends were cut back, 4 bases at V and 0 bases at J, with 14 bases in the middle. The germline gives CDR1 SGHRS, CDR2 YFSETQ. The CDR3, as DNA: TGCGCCAGCAGCCTGATGTACTTGGATAGCAATCAGCCCCAGCATTTT. Translating it yields CASSLMYLDSNQPQHF.

The V and J genes are TRBV7-3 and TRBJ2-1; D unclear. The CDR3 sequence is 13 residues long. The germline V gene has CDR1 SGHTA and CDR2 FQGTGA. V lost 5 bases and J 6 bases, leaving 11 bases between the germline ends. This CDR3 is CASSPDMGNEQFF. The CDR3 region has the DNA TGTGCCAGCAGCCCCGACATGGGCAATGAGCAGTTCTTC. Looking up the rest from reference TRBV7-3 and TRBJ2-1 gives the full variable domain: GAGVSQTPSNKVTEKGKYVELRCDPISGHTALYWYRQSLGQGPEFLIYFQGTGAADDSGLPNDRFFAVRPEGSVSTLKIQRTERGDSAVYLCASSPDMGNEQFFGPGTRLTVL.

The genes are TRBV4-3 and TRBJ2-3, with TRBD2 identical over 12 bases. Germline loops: CDR1 LGHNA, CDR2 YSLEER. The CDR3 loop spans 20 amino acids. Trimming cost V 0 bases and J 0 bases; bases outside gene matches: 10. The CDR3 region has the DNA TGCGCCAGCAGCCAAGAGACTAGCGGGGGACCTACGATTAGCACAGATACGCAGTATTTT. It codes for CASSQETSGGPTISTDTQYF.

This chain uses TRBV6-1 with TRBJ2-3, with unresolved D. CDR1 and CDR2 from the germline V gene are MNHNS and SASEGT. V was pared by 1 base and J by 5 bases, with 7 bases between. This CDR3 region has 13 residues. The CDR3 nucleotides read TGTGCCAGCAGTGAAGTAGGAATAGATACGCAGTATTTT. It yields the protein CASSEVGIDTQYF.

The chain is built from TRBV27 and TRBJ2-7; 7 bases agree with TRBD1. The CDR3 covers 13 residues. The V gene's germline CDR1 is MNHEY and CDR2 SMNVEV (reference sequence). V shed 2 bases and J 9 bases; nucleotides not matched to a gene: 7. CDR3 bases: TGTGCCAGCAGTTTAGTAAGACAGGGATTGCAGTACTTC. Its protein is CASSLVRQGLQYF.

This CDR3 reads CASSQNGAAKNIQYF. The CDR3 nucleotides read TGTGCCAGCAGCCAGAATGGGGCAGCCAAAAACATTCAGTACTTC. The gene calls are TRBV3-1 (or the pseudogene TRBV3-2) and TRBJ2-4, with D maybe TRBD1 (5 bases). The V end was cut by 3 bases, the J end by 0 bases, with 9 bases between. Per the germline V gene, CDR1 is LGHDT and CDR2 is YNNKEL (reference sequence). The CDR3 sequence is 15 residues long.

The chain couples TRBV15 to TRBJ1-1; no reliable D call. The germline V gene has CDR1 LNHNV and CDR2 YYDKDF (reference sequence). V was pared by 1 base and J by 5 bases, with 11 bases between. This CDR3 has 14 amino acids. Written as DNA, the CDR3 is TGTGCCACCAGCAGAGGCGGGGTGCGGACTGAAGCTTTCTTT. Translated: CATSRGGVRTEAFF.

CDR3 DNA sequence: TGTGCCAGCTCACTTACTAGCGGGGAGGTGAATGAGCAGTTCTTC. Its protein is CASSLTSGEVNEQFF. The chain is built from TRBV18 and TRBJ2-1; 10 bases agree with TRBD2. There are 15 residues in the CDR3. Per the germline V gene, CDR1 is KGHSH and CDR2 is LQKENI. The V and J ends lost 4 bases and 7 bases, in that order; junction bases with no gene match: 7.

This clone was detected a few times. The chain combines TRBV4-1 with TRBJ2-1; 7 nucleotides agree with TRBD1. The CDR3 consists of 19 residues. Germline V gene sequence: CDR1 MGHRA, CDR2 YSYEKL. J lost 0 bases, V lost 6 bases, and 17 bases had no gene match. Written as DNA, the CDR3 is TGCGCCAGCAGAAAAACAGGGGCGTCTCCTTCCAGCTCCTACAATGAGCAGTTCTTC. It is translated as CASRKTGASPSSSYNEQFF.

The chain carries TRBV7-2 and TRBJ2-7, with 9 bases lining up with TRBD2. Trimming removed 2 bases from V and 0 bases from J; junction bases left unmatched: 5. CDR3 length: 16 residues. Germline values: CDR1 SGHTA, CDR2 FQGNSA. CDR3 protein: CASSLRPSGISYEQYF. The CDR3 bases are TGTGCCAGCAGCTTACGTCCTAGCGGGATCTCCTACGAGCAGTACTTC.

The J gene is TRBJ2-3, the V gene TRBV7-2, with D possibly TRBD2 on 6 matching bases. The CDR3 covers 14 residues. V dropped 4 bases and J dropped 1 base, with 9 bases sitting between them. Germline V CDR1 and CDR2: SGHTA, FQGNSA. The CDR3: CASSSSVGTDTQYF. In nucleotides, the CDR3 is TGTGCCAGCAGCTCTAGCGTGGGCACAGATACGCAGTATTTT.

The chain recombines TRBV3-1 (or the pseudogene TRBV3-2) with TRBJ2-7; D not certain. CDR1 and CDR2 from the germline V gene are LGHDT and YNNKEL (reference sequence). This CDR3 comprises 13 residues. V was pared by 2 bases and J by 4 bases, with 9 bases between. The DNA of the CDR3 is TGTGCCAGCAGCCAATACGCGGAGTACGAGCAGTACTTC. Protein product: CASSQYAEYEQYF.

Only a few counts were recorded for this clone. The CDR3 DNA is TGTGCAAGTCGCGAGGTAGGGGCGGAGACCCAGTACTTC. It yields the protein CASREVGAETQYF. The V and J genes are TRBV12-2 and TRBJ2-5; the DNA was not compared with TRBD1, the D call given in the table. TRBV12-2 is labeled a pseudogene. The CDR3 runs to 13 residues.